Listed below are T cell receptor beta chains from one sample, sequenced in a study of shared T cell receptors in the human thymus. Some clones are missing from TCRdb's copy, which holds only in-frame ones; the method was immunoSEQ multiplex PCR. The sample consists of 600,000 to 900,000 clones, approximately 85% of them appearing once. In addition, the sample was reused for a study of human thymus T cells.

Sequencing input: thymocytes. Every receptor here comes from a girl less than two years old with a congenital heart defect. Each CDR3 is given with its conserved first and last residue. D genes are given only for firm matches. A clone size is listed for some rows: how often the clone was seen (once, few, many), or a class if it is expanded.

size,D,V,J,DNA,CDR3
-,-,TRBV4-1,TRBJ1-1,TGCGCCAGCAGCCAAGGGGGCGAGGGACAGAACACTGAAGCTTTCTTT,CASSQGGEGQNTEAFF
-,-,TRBV21-1,TRBJ1-6,TGTGCCAGCACCAACCTATGGACTCTTAGCTCCCTCCATTGGGGTTATAATTCACCCCTCCACTTT,CASTNLWTLSSLHWGYNSPLHF
-,-,TRBV6-5,TRBJ1-1,TGTGCCAGCAGTTTCCAGGGCTGTGTGACGACTGAAGCTTTCTTT,CASSFQGCVTTEAFF
-,-,TRBV27,TRBJ2-3,TGTGCCAGCACCTCTGTCCCCCCAGATACGCAGTATTTT,CASTSVPPDTQYF
-,TRBD1,TRBV15,TRBJ1-5,TGTGCCACCAGCCGGCCCAACAGGGGCAATCAGCCCCAGCACTTT,CATSRPNRGNQPQHF
-,TRBD2,TRBV5-1,TRBJ2-5,TGCGCCAGCAGCTCAGTAGCGGGGGATAAAGAGACCCAGTACTTC,CASSSVAGDKETQYF
-,TRBD2,TRBV7-9,TRBJ2-3,TGTGCCAGCAGCTCTATAGAACTAGCGGGGGAATCAGATACGCAGTATTTT,CASSSIELAGESDTQYF
-,-,TRBV5-1,TRBJ1-2,TGCGCCAGCAGCTTGGGGGCAGGGATAATTAACTATGGCTACACCTTC,CASSLGAGIINYGYTF
-,-,TRBV12-5,TRBJ2-2,TGTGCTAGTGGTTTGGCCCGGAGAAGACCGCAGCCCACCGGGGAGCTGTTTTTT,CASGLARRRPQPTGELFF
-,-,TRBV7-3,TRBJ2-7,TGTGCCAGCAGCTTAACACGGGTCGCCTCCTACGAGCAGTACTTC,CASSLTRVASYEQYF
-,TRBD1,TRBV6-6,TRBJ2-7,TGTGCCAGCAGTCAGGCGACAGGGGGCGTTCTGGACGAGCAGTACTTC,CASSQATGGVLDEQYF
-,-,TRBV19,TRBJ1-5,TGTGCCAGTAGTATCCGCGGTTCTTCAAATCAGCCCCAGCATTTT,CASSIRGSSNQPQHF
-,TRBD1,TRBV6-1,TRBJ1-2,TGTGCCAGCAGTGGGAGGACGACAGGGATCACTAACTATGGCTACACCTTC,CASSGRTTGITNYGYTF
-,-,TRBV4-1,TRBJ1-6,TGCGCCAGCAGCCCCAAGAGTGAAGGCAGGGTAAATTCACCCCTCCACTTT,CASSPKSEGRVNSPLHF
-,-,TRBV19,TRBJ2-1,TGTGCCAGTAGTATTAAGTCCCAGGGGCTATACAATGAGCAGTTCTTC,CASSIKSQGLYNEQFF
-,-,TRBV7-2,TRBJ2-5,TGTGCCAGCAGCTTAGTGGGGGGGGGCCTTGTTGAGACCCAGTACTTC,CASSLVGGGLVETQYF
-,-,TRBV5-8,TRBJ1-1,TGTGCCAGCAGCTTGGCCGGGGGGAGGGCTCTGAACACTGAAGCTTTCTTT,CASSLAGGRALNTEAFF
-,-,TRBV4-2,TRBJ1-2,TGTGCCAGCAGCCAAGATAGCACACACTATGGCTACACCTTC,CASSQDSTHYGYTF
-,-,TRBV5-1,TRBJ1-6,TGCGCCAGCAGAGAGGGCAGGGCGGGATCCCCCCTCCACTTT,CASREGRAGSPLHF
-,-,TRBV13,TRBJ1-1,TGTGCCAGCAGCTTCCCCACCGGGACATATAACACTGAAGCTTTCTTT,CASSFPTGTYNTEAFF
-,-,TRBV7-8,TRBJ2-1,TGTGCCAGCAGCAAGAAAAGAGGTACCAGCTCCTACAATGAGCAGTTCTTC,CASSKKRGTSSYNEQFF
-,-,TRBV9,TRBJ1-2,TGTGCCAGCAGCGTAGGGTACAGGGCTTGGACTGGCTACACCTTC,CASSVGYRAWTGYTF
-,TRBD1,TRBV5-1,TRBJ2-2,TGCGCCAGCAGCCCGACAGGGGCCACCGGGGAGCTGTTTTTT,CASSPTGATGELFF
-,-,TRBV6-6,TRBJ2-2,TGTGCCAGCAGTTACCGCGGGCGGAACACCGGGGAGCTGTTTTTT,CASSYRGRNTGELFF
few,-,TRBV28,TRBJ2-3,TGTGCCAGCAGTTCGAAACAGCATAGCGTAGTAGATACGCAGTATTTT,CASSSKQHSVVDTQYF
-,TRBD1,TRBV9,TRBJ1-5,TGTGCCAGCAGCCTAACAGGGGGTAGGGATCAGCCCCAGCATTTT,CASSLTGGRDQPQHF
-,-,TRBV9,TRBJ1-2,TGTGCCAGCAGCCTGGACAGTTTCCCCTACTCGCTGGATGGCTACACCTTC,CASSLDSFPYSLDGYTF
-,-,TRBV28,TRBJ2-2,TGTGCCAGCAGTCCCCTCTATGCGGGGGCCCGCACCGGGGAGCTGTTTTTT,CASSPLYAGARTGELFF
-,TRBD1,TRBV19,TRBJ1-2,TGTGCCAGTAGCCTTGACAGGGGCTATGGCTACACCTTC,CASSLDRGYGYTF
-,TRBD2,TRBV4-1,TRBJ2-1,TGCGCCAGCAGCCAAAGAAGCGGGGGGGGCTACAATGAGCAGTTCTTC,CASSQRSGGGYNEQFF
-,TRBD1,TRBV5-1,TRBJ1-6,TGCGCCAGCAGCTTATGGGAAGGATCGACAGGGAGGAATTCCCCCCTCCACTTT,CASSLWEGSTGRNSPLHF
once,TRBD1,TRBV28,TRBJ2-3,TGTGCCAGCAGTCTCACAGGGGAACGGAGCACAGATACGCAGTATTTT,CASSLTGERSTDTQYF
-,TRBD1,TRBV19,TRBJ1-6,TGTGCCAGTACCACGACAGGGGGCGATAATTCACCCCTCCACTTT,CASTTTGGDNSPLHF
-,-,TRBV6-5,TRBJ2-6,TGTGCCAGCAGTTACCTGTTCGAGACCAACGTCCTGACTTTC,CASSYLFETNVLTF
-,-,TRBV13,TRBJ1-5,TGTGCCAGCAGCTTAGGGGGGGCCCATCAGCCCCAGCATTTT,CASSLGGAHQPQHF
-,-,TRBV9,TRBJ1-2,TGTGCCAGCAGCGTAACCCGGGACACCCCTGTTGCCGACTATGGCTACACCTTC,CASSVTRDTPVADYGYTF
-,-,TRBV7-3,TRBJ2-1,TGTGCCAGCAGCCCGAAACAGGGCTGGAATGAGCAGTTCTTC,CASSPKQGWNEQFF
-,TRBD2,TRBV5-1,TRBJ2-5,TGCGCCAGCAGCTACTCGACGGGGGGTGGAGAGACCCAGTACTTC,CASSYSTGGGETQYF
-,TRBD2,TRBV27,TRBJ2-3,TGTGCCAGCAGTTCCCCCAGCGGGGGGGCAGATACGCAGTATTTT,CASSSPSGGADTQYF
-,-,TRBV11-2,TRBJ1-2,TGTGCCAGCATGCCAGAGAACCCTACAGTTAACTATGGCTACACCTTC,CASMPENPTVNYGYTF
-,TRBD1,TRBV2,TRBJ2-3,TGTGCCAGCAGTGGGACAGGGGGCTTGTTGATCACAGATACGCAGTATTTT,CASSGTGGLLITDTQYF
-,TRBD1,TRBV5-1,TRBJ1-5,TGCGCCAGCAGCGTTAACAGGGGAGGGCCCCAGCATTTT,CASSVNRGGPQHF
-,-,TRBV7-9,TRBJ1-2,TGTGCCAGCAGCCCTCCAAACTCCTATGGCTACACCTTC,CASSPPNSYGYTF
-,TRBD1,TRBV5-4,TRBJ1-4,TGTGCCAGCAGCGACACCACAGGGGTTGCAACTAATGAAAAACTGTTTTTT,CASSDTTGVATNEKLFF
-,-,TRBV5-4,TRBJ2-5,TGTGCCAGCAGCCACCCCGAAGAGAGTACCCAGTACTTC,CASSHPEESTQYF
-,TRBD1,TRBV28,TRBJ1-5,TGTGCCAGCAGTTCCGGACAGGGGGCGGGTTTGAGCAATCAGCCCCAGCATTTT,CASSSGQGAGLSNQPQHF
-,TRBD1,TRBV6-1,TRBJ1-2,TGTTCTCACTCGGGACAGGCCAACTATGGCTACACCTTC,CSHSGQANYGYTF
-,TRBD1,TRBV2,TRBJ2-7,TGTGCCAGCAGTGATGGGACAGGGGGAGCCTACGAGCAGTACTTC,CASSDGTGGAYEQYF
-,-,TRBV14,TRBJ1-3,TGTGCCAGCAGCCAAGAACCGGGGGGGCATTCTGGAAACACCATATATTTT,CASSQEPGGHSGNTIYF
-,-,TRBV5-4,TRBJ1-2,TGTGCCAGCAGCTCCTATACCTATGGCTACACCTTC,CASSSYTYGYTF
-,-,TRBV27,TRBJ2-2,TGTGCCAGCACCACCCTGGAGGTCGGGGAGCTGTTTTTT,CASTTLEVGELFF
-,TRBD1,TRBV5-6,TRBJ1-1,TGTGCCAGCAGCTTGCCCCACGACAGGGTTAACACTGAAGCTTTCTTT,CASSLPHDRVNTEAFF